What follows are 27 T cell receptor beta chains derived from one specimen sequenced in a study of T cells in tuberculosis (dated by TCRdb to between 2018 and 2020). Library preparation used the immunoSEQ multiplex PCR assay. Imported from immuneACCESS, the table was reduced by TCRdb to in-frame sequences with V and J called. These copies leave out some clones; in studies compared against another copy, an unresolved V gene accounts for under half, and the cause of the remainder is not known. Counted in this sample were 30,000 or so clones; almost 90% of them appeared once. Around 5.7% of the sample is in the top ten clones. Material for sequencing was PBMCs. Receptors originate from a donor between 10 and 35 years old with latent tuberculosis or without tuberculosis infection.

This chain links TRBV12-5 with TRBJ2-5, with D uncertain. Trimming removed 10 bases from V and 7 bases from J, with 16 bases in between. Germline V gene data show CDR1 as LGHNT and CDR2 as FRNRAP. This CDR3 comprises 12 residues. Here the CDR3 DNA reads TGTGCTACCCTCGGCGCGGTGGGGACCCAGTACTTC. It is translated as CATLGAVGTQYF.

The chain couples TRBV7-2 to TRBJ1-2, with D perhaps matching TRBD1 (6 bases). Between the trimmed V and J ends, which lost 0 bases and 11 bases, there was a span of 22 bases. CDR1 SGHTA and CDR2 FQGNSA come from the germline V gene. The CDR3 extends over 16 amino acids. CDR3 amino acids: CASSLAGQPSSLLYTF. CDR3 coding DNA: TGTGCCAGCAGCTTAGCTGGACAGCCGTCTTCTCTGTTGTACACCTTC.

This clone has only one observation. The chain links TRBV4-1 to TRBJ2-7, with D perhaps matching TRBD1 (6 bases). Germline assignment: CDR1 MGHRA and CDR2 YSYEKL. With 6 bases removed from V and 3 bases from J, the gap between germline ends came to 18 bases. CDR3 length equals 15 residues. In DNA, the CDR3 is TGCGCCAGCAGTCGCAACACCGGGACATTCTACGAGCAGTACTTC. Encoded protein: CASSRNTGTFYEQYF.

This clone has only one observation. The chain has TRBV6-1 and TRBJ2-1; the D gene is possibly TRBD2 (5 bases). The germline V gene has CDR1 MNHNS and CDR2 SASEGT. The CDR3 length is 16 residues. Trimming shortened V by 2 bases and J by 10 bases, and 21 bases separated the two germline ends. This chain's CDR3 is CASSEWAKRLREEQFF. The CDR3 nucleotides are TGTGCCAGCAGTGAATGGGCCAAGCGCCTTCGGGAAGAGCAGTTCTTC.

J is TRBJ1-5 and V is TRBV19; TRBD1 matches at 7 bases. Per germline, CDR1 LNHDA and CDR2 SQIVND (reference sequence). The trim removed 3 bases at V and 4 bases at J, leaving 3 bases unmatched. This CDR3 contains 14 residues. This chain's CDR3 is CASSIEQGNQPQHF. The CDR3 bases are TGTGCCAGTAGTATCGAACAGGGGAATCAGCCCCAGCATTTT.

The chain recombines TRBV7-6 with TRBJ2-2; 8 nucleotides line up with TRBD2. The trim removed 2 bases at V and 2 bases at J, leaving 4 bases unmatched. Germline CDR1 reads SGHVS; CDR2 reads FNYEAQ. The CDR3 spans 16 residues. The CDR3 DNA is TGTGCCAGCAGCTTACTCCGGGGGGGAAACACCGGGGAGCTGTTTTTT. Translated, it gives CASSLLRGGNTGELFF.

This clone was seen more than once but under ten times. The V call is TRBV27, the J call TRBJ1-2; 7 bases match TRBD1. Losses at the gene ends were 2 bases for V and 2 bases for J; bases not matched to a gene: 2. The CDR3 loop spans 14 amino acids. Germline V gene data show CDR1 as MNHEY and CDR2 as SMNVEV (reference sequence). For the CDR3, the DNA is TGTGCCAGCAGTTTAATGGGACAGAACTATGGCTACACCTTC. This sequence encodes CASSLMGQNYGYTF.

This chain joins TRBV18 and TRBJ2-1; 8 bases line up with TRBD1. The V segment lost 2 bases and the J segment 1 base; nucleotides outside the gene matches: 1. Germline-derived CDR1 and CDR2 are KGHSH and LQKENI. The CDR3 consists of 15 residues. The CDR3 DNA sequence: TGTGCCAGCTCACCAAACAGGGGGTCCTACAATGAGCAGTTCTTC. This translates into CASSPNRGSYNEQFF.

The chain is built from TRBV14 and TRBJ2-1; a possible D gene is TRBD2 (5 bases). Germline loops: CDR1 SGHDN, CDR2 FVKESK. Trimming took off 1 base at V and 5 bases at J, with 12 bases between the two ends. This CDR3 region has 15 residues. DNA of the CDR3: TGTGCCAGCAGCCAAGGGACCCGAGGGAACAATGAGCAGTTCTTC. Its protein product is CASSQGTRGNNEQFF.

The rearrangement joins TRBV5-1 to TRBJ2-1; 8 bases agree with TRBD2. The V gene end was trimmed by 1 base and the J gene end by 3 bases; junction bases not matched to a gene: 3. Germline CDR1 is SGHRS and CDR2 is YFSETQ. The CDR3 is 15 residues long. For the CDR3, the DNA is TGCGCCAGCAGCTTGCTAACTAGCGGCTACAATGAGCAGTTCTTC. Protein product: CASSLLTSGYNEQFF.

This chain joins TRBV5-1 and TRBJ2-6, with D maybe TRBD1 (6 bases). The CDR3 spans 13 residues. Germline CDR1 reads SGHRS; CDR2 reads YFSETQ. V lost 1 base to trimming and J lost 8 bases, with 7 bases between them. Written as DNA, the CDR3 is TGCGCCAGCAGCTTGCAGGGGACCAACGTCCTGACTTTC. Amino acid sequence: CASSLQGTNVLTF.

This clone was observed once. The chain employs TRBV27 and TRBJ2-7, with D tentatively TRBD2 (6 bases). CDR1 is MNHEY and CDR2 is SMNVEV in the germline V gene (reference sequence). V was shortened by 8 bases and J by 3 bases, with 17 bases between the two germline ends. The CDR3 loop spans 14 amino acids. DNA for the CDR3: TGTGCCAGCTCCTACACCGGGACTGGCTACGAGCAGTACTTC. This sequence encodes CASSYTGTGYEQYF.

The V call is TRBV5-6, the J call TRBJ1-2; D not certain. V lost 1 base to trimming and J lost 2 bases, with 9 bases between them. CDR1 is SGHDT, CDR2 YYEEEE, per germline. The CDR3 contains 14 residues. The CDR3 spells CASSLSGSNYGYTF. Here the CDR3 DNA reads TGTGCCAGCAGCTTGTCGGGTTCCAACTATGGCTACACCTTC.

The chain carries TRBV7-6 and TRBJ2-5; 7 bases align to TRBD2. The germline gives CDR1 SGHVS, CDR2 FNYEAQ. J was trimmed by 1 base and V by 5 bases; bases with no gene match: 10. This CDR3 region has 16 residues. The CDR3 DNA is TGTGCCAGCAGCCCCAATCGTAGCGGGTCCCAAGAGACCCAGTACTTC. This encodes CASSPNRSGSQETQYF. Filled out from reference TRBV7-6 and TRBJ2-5, the complete variable domain reads GAGVSQSPRYKVTKRGQDVALRCDPISGHVSLYWYRQALGQGPEFLTYFNYEAQQDKSGLPNDRFSAERPEGSISTLTIQRTEQRDSAMYRCASSPNRSGSQETQYFGPGTRLLVL.

This sequence joins TRBV6-6 and TRBJ2-7, with 12 positions matching TRBD2. The ends lost 7 bases at V and 7 bases at J; junction bases unmatched: 8. There are 14 residues in the CDR3. The germline CDR1 and CDR2 sequences are MNHNY and SVGAGI (reference sequence). CDR3 region: CASTASGGAGEQYF. CDR3 DNA sequence: TGTGCCAGCACCGCTAGCGGGGGGGCCGGAGAGCAGTACTTC.

A few counts support this clone. The chain couples TRBV19 to TRBJ2-1; TRBD1 agrees at 9 bases. This CDR3 has 13 residues. The V and J ends lost 5 bases and 7 bases, in that order; junction bases with no gene match: 3. Germline CDR1 LNHDA, CDR2 SQIVND (reference sequence). The chain's CDR3 is CASSLGQGNEQFF. The CDR3 DNA sequence: TGTGCCAGTAGTCTCGGACAGGGGAATGAGCAGTTCTTC.

The rearrangement links TRBV5-1 to TRBJ1-2; 8 positions match TRBD1. Germline CDR1 and CDR2: SGHRS and YFSETQ. V trimming: 2 bases; J trimming: 2 bases; junction bases outside the gene matches: 5. CDR3 length equals 15 residues. CDR3: CASSLGQGENYGYTF. The CDR3, as DNA: TGCGCCAGCAGCTTAGGACAGGGAGAAAACTATGGCTACACCTTC.

The chain combines TRBV29-1 with TRBJ1-5, with 9 bases lining up with TRBD1. The CDR3 is made up of 15 amino acids. The J segment lost 4 bases and the V segment lost 3 bases, leaving 7 bases of the junction unmatched. Germline V lookup: CDR1 SQVTM, CDR2 ANQGSEA. CDR3 sequence reads: CSVEVPGQGNQPQHF. In DNA, the CDR3 is TGCAGCGTTGAGGTCCCGGGACAGGGTAATCAGCCCCAGCATTTT.

The chain couples TRBV7-7 to TRBJ2-5, with 7 bases fitting TRBD2. J was trimmed by 5 bases and V by 4 bases; bases with no gene match: 7. Germline V gives CDR1 SSHAT, CDR2 FNYEAQ (reference sequence). The length of the CDR3 is 14 residues. This CDR3 is CASSSPGRWETQYF. The CDR3 coding sequence is TGTGCCAGCAGCTCCCCCGGGAGGTGGGAGACCCAGTACTTC.

The chain uses TRBV6-5 and TRBJ2-2, with D possibly matching TRBD1 (6 bases). The CDR3 is 14 residues long. The germline V gene encodes CDR1 MNHEY and CDR2 SVGAGI. Trimming pared 5 bases from V and 7 bases from J, leaving 14 bases between. The chain's CDR3 is CASSTSWGRGELFF. As DNA, the CDR3 is TGTGCCAGCAGTACCTCATGGGGGCGCGGGGAGCTGTTTTTT.

This chain uses TRBV9 with TRBJ1-2, with 9 bases fitting TRBD1. Trimming at V came to 2 bases and at J to 4 bases, leaving 3 bases not matched to a gene. This CDR3 comprises 14 residues. CDR1 SGDLS and CDR2 YYNGEE come from the germline V gene. CDR3: CASSVTGGVYGYTF. CDR3 in DNA: TGTGCCAGCAGCGTGACAGGGGGTGTCTATGGCTACACCTTC.

V usage is TRBV6-5 and J usage is TRBJ1-2; no clear D. With 2 bases removed from V and 5 bases from J, the gap between germline ends came to 18 bases. Germline V CDR1 and CDR2: MNHEY, SVGAGI. CDR3 length: 16 residues. CDR3 sequence reads: CASSYLEKQRIYGYTF. The DNA for the CDR3 is TGTGCCAGCAGTTACCTCGAAAAGCAGAGGATATATGGCTACACCTTC.

Written as DNA, the CDR3 is TGCGCCAGCAGCGCGAATACCGGGACAGTCGGCGGGGAGCTGTTTTTT. Residues: CASSANTGTVGGELFF. The J gene is TRBJ2-2, the V gene TRBV5-1, with 7 bases fitting TRBD1. V lost 4 bases, J lost 7 bases, and 13 bases stayed unmatched. The CDR3 spans 16 residues. From germline, CDR1 is SGHRS and CDR2 YFSETQ.

The CDR3 DNA sequence: TGCGCCAGCAGCCAAGATACTATATTCGCCGGGGAGCTGTTTTTT. Its protein is CASSQDTIFAGELFF. The J gene is TRBJ2-2, the V gene TRBV4-3, with no clear D. CDR3 length equals 15 residues. The germline V gene has CDR1 LGHNA and CDR2 YSLEER. Deletions cut 0 bases from V and 6 bases from J, with 11 bases between.

The V call is TRBV6-1, the J call TRBJ2-5, with 8 bases matching TRBD2. Germline loops: CDR1 MNHNS, CDR2 SASEGT. The CDR3 consists of 15 residues. With 4 bases clipped from V and 5 bases from J, the junction kept 9 bases outside the gene matches. The CDR3 spells CASSALAGGRETQYF. The CDR3 bases are TGTGCCAGCAGTGCGCTGGCGGGGGGTCGGGAGACCCAGTACTTC.

CDR3 residues: CASSPSRRGYEQYF. As DNA, the CDR3 is TGTGCCAGCAGCCCAAGCAGAAGGGGCTACGAGCAGTACTTC. The chain is built from TRBV7-8 and TRBJ2-7, with a possible D match to TRBD1 (5 bases). The CDR3 spans 14 residues. V was clipped by 5 bases and J by 3 bases, with 14 bases between them. Germline V gene sequence: CDR1 SGHVS, CDR2 FQNEAQ.

V and J are TRBV2 and TRBJ2-1; 9 nucleotides align to TRBD2. V trimming: 2 bases; J trimming: 7 bases; junction bases outside the gene matches: 9. The V gene's germline CDR1 is SNHLY and CDR2 FYNNEI. CDR3 length: 16 residues. The CDR3, as DNA: TGTGCCAGCAGTGAATTACTAGCGGGCCCGGTGAATGAGCAGTTCTTC. As protein: CASSELLAGPVNEQFF.